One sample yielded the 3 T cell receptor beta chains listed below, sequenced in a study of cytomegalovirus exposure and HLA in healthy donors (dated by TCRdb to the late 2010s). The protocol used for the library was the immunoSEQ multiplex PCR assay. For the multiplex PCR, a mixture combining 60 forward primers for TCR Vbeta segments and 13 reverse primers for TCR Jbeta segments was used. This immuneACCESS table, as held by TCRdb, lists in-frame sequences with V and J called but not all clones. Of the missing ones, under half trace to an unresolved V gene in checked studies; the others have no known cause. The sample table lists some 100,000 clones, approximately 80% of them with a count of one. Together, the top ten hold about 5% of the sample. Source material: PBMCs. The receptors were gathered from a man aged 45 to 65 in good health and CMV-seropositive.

This CDR3 is CASSAGTSSYEQYF. The CDR3 nucleotides are TGTGCCAGCAGCGCCGGGACTAGCTCCTACGAGCAGTACTTC. This chain links TRBV9 with TRBJ2-7; 8 positions agree with TRBD2. This CDR3 has 14 amino acids. CDR1 SGDLS and CDR2 YYNGEE come from the germline V gene. Trimming at V came to 3 bases and at J to 0 bases, leaving 2 bases not matched to a gene.

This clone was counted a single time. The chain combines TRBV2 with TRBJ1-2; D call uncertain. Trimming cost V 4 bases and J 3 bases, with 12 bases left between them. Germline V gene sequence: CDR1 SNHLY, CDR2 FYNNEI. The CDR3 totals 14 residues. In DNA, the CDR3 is TGTGCCAGCAGTGGGGCCAGTACCTACTATGGCTACACCTTC. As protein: CASSGASTYYGYTF. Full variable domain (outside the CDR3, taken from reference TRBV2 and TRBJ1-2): EPEVTQTPSHQVTQMGQEVILRCVPISNHLYFYWYRQILGQKVEFLVSFYNNEISEKSEIFDDQFSVERPDGSNFTLKIRSTKLEDSAMYFCASSGASTYYGYTFGSGTRLTVV.

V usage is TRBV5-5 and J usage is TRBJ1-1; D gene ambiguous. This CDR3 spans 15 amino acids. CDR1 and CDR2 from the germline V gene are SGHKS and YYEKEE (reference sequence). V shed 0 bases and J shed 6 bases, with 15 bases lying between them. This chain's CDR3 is CASSLARGGVSEAFF. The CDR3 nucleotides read TGTGCCAGCAGCTTGGCCCGAGGCGGGGTTTCTGAAGCTTTCTTT.